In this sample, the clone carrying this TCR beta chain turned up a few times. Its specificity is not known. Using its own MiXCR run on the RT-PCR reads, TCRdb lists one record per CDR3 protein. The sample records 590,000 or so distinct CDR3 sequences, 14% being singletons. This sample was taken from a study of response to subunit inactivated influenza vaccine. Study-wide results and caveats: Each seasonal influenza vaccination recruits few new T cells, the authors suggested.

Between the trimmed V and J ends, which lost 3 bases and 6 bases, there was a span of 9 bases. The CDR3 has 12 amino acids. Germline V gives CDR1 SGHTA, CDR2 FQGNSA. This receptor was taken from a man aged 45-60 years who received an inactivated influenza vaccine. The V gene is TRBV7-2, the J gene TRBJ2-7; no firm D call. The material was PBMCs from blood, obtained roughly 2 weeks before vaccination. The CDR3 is CASSFQQSEQYF. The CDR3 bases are TGTGCCAGCAGCTTCCAACAGAGCGAGCAGTACTTC.